Below are 11 T cell receptor beta chains sequenced from a single sample in a study of CXCR3-negative and CXCR3-positive naive CD8 T cells. The study made its TRB cDNA libraries by 5' RACE, adding UMI labels. TCRdb reworked the 5' RACE reads into one entry per CDR3 protein, no DNA. The sample table includes 65,000 to 75,000 distinct CDR3 sequences. Sequencing was carried out using naive CXCR3- CD8+ T cells from blood. Subset described: CD45RO-CCR7+CD27+CD95- naive CD8+ T cells lacking CXCR3 (TNR3-). Source of these receptors: a human donor in good health. Some clones in this sample may be carry-over from other donors' samples.

The V gene is TRBV29-1, the J gene TRBJ2-7; TCRdb reports TRBD1, a call that lacks DNA to check it against. Germline lookup yields CDR1 SQVTM and CDR2 ANQGSEA. The CDR3 is 16 amino acids. CDR3 protein: CSVRDDIGQGYGEQYF.

This sequence joins TRBV5-1 and TRBJ2-1. The CDR3 has 12 amino acids. In germline, CDR1 is SGHRS, CDR2 YFSETQ. CDR3 region: CASSLGPIEQFF.

This chain joins TRBV6-6 and TRBJ1-1; with no DNA, the TCRdb D assignment of TRBD1 cannot be verified. The CDR3 has 14 amino acids. Germline values: CDR1 MNHNY, CDR2 SVGAGI (reference sequence). CDR3: CASSPLSALTEAFF.

This sequence joins TRBV7-9 and TRBJ1-1. Germline CDR1 SEHNR, CDR2 FQNEAQ (reference sequence). The CDR3 is 14 residues long. The CDR3 loop is CASSHTGGDTEAFF.

V usage is TRBV13 and J usage is TRBJ2-2. Germline V CDR1 and CDR2: PRHDT, FYEKMQ (reference sequence). CDR3 size: 14 residues. CDR3 sequence: CASTQRRITGELFF. The entire variable domain, with the rest obtained from reference TRBV13 and TRBJ2-2, is as follows: AAGVIQSPRHLIKEKRETATLKCYPIPRHDTVYWYQQGPGQDPQFLISFYEKMQSDKGSIPDRFSAQQFSDYHSELNMSSLELGDSALYFCASTQRRITGELFFGEGSRLTVL.

The V call is TRBV29-1, the J call TRBJ2-1; as DNA is missing, the TRBD1 call by TCRdb cannot be tested. The CDR3 consists of 11 residues. Looked up from germline, CDR1 is SQVTM and CDR2 is ANQGSEA. CDR3 loop: CSVVKGDEQFF.

V gene TRBV29-1 combines with J gene TRBJ2-5; TCRdb indicates TRBD2, and absent DNA this call remains unverified. CDR3 length: 19 residues. Looked up from germline, CDR1 is SQVTM and CDR2 is ANQGSEA. The CDR3 region is CSVEDRQARTSGNQETQYF. Using reference TRBV29-1 and TRBJ2-5 for the parts outside the CDR3, the full variable domain is SAVISQKPSRDICQRGTSLTIQCQVDSQVTMMFWYRQQPGQSLTLIATANQGSEATYESGFVIDKFPISRPNLTFSTLTVSNMSPEDSSIYLCSVEDRQARTSGNQETQYFGPGTRLLVL.

This chain connects TRBV28 to TRBJ2-4; TCRdb picks TRBD2, but there is no DNA to check that call. This CDR3 comprises 16 residues. Germline V gene lookup returns CDR1 MDHEN and CDR2 SYDVKM. The CDR3 spells CASSLSGSLLRNIQYF.

The chain couples TRBV19 to TRBJ2-7. This CDR3 has 13 residues. In germline, CDR1 is LNHDA, CDR2 SQIVND (reference sequence). CDR3 in amino acids: CASSFRASREQYF.

The chain recombines TRBV19 with TRBJ1-1. CDR1 and CDR2 from the germline V gene are LNHDA and SQIVND (reference sequence). The CDR3 contains 11 residues. This CDR3 is CASTLGTEAFF.

The rearrangement links TRBV21-1 to TRBJ1-4; TCRdb's D call, TRBD1, is unchecked because there is no DNA. TRBV21-1 is termed a pseudogene. The CDR3 is 17 amino acids. The CDR3 reads CASSPGQGKSFNEKLFF.